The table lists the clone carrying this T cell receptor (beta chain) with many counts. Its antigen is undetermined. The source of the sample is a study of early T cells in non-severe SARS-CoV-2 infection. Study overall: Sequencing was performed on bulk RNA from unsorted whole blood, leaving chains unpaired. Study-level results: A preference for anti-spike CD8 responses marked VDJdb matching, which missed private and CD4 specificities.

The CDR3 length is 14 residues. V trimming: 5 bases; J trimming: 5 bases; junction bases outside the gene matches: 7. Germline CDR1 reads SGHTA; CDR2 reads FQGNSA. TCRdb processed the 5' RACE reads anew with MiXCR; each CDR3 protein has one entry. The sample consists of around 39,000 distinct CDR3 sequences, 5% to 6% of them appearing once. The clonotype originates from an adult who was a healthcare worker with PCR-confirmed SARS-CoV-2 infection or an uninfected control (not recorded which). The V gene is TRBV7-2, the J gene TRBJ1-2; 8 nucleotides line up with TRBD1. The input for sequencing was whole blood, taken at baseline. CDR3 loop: CASSLRDRRYGYTF. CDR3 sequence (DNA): TGTGCCAGCAGCCTTCGGGACAGGAGATATGGCTACACCTTC. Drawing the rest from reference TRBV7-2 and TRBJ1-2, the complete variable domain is GAGVSQSPSNKVTEKGKDVELRCDPISGHTALYWYRQSLGQGLEFLIYFQGNSAPDKSGLPSDRFSAERTGGSVSTLTIQRTQQEDSAVYLCASSLRDRRYGYTFGSGTRLTVV.